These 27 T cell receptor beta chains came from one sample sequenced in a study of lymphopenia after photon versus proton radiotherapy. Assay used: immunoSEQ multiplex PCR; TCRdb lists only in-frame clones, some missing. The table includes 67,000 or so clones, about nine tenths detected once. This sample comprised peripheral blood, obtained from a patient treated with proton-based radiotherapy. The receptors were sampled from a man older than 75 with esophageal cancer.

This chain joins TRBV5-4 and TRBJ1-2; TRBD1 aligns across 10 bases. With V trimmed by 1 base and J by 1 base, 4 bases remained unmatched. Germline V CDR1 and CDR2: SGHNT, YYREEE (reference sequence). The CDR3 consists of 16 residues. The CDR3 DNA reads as TGTGCCAGCAGCTTGAAAGGGACAGGGGTTAACTATGGCTACACCTTC. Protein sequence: CASSLKGTGVNYGYTF.

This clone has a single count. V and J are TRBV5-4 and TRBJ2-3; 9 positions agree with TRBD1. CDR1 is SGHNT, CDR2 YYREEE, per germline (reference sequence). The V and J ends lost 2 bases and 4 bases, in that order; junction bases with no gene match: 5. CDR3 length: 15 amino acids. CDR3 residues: CASSFTGTGSDTQYF. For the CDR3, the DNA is TGTGCCAGCAGCTTCACCGGGACAGGGTCAGATACGCAGTATTTT.

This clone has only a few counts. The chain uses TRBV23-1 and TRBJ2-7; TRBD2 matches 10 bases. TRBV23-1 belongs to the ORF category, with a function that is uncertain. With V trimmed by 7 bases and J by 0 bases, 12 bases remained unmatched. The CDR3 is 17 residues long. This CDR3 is CASKTELAGGVSYEQYF. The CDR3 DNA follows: TGCGCCAGCAAGACAGAGTTAGCGGGGGGCGTCTCCTACGAGCAGTACTTC.

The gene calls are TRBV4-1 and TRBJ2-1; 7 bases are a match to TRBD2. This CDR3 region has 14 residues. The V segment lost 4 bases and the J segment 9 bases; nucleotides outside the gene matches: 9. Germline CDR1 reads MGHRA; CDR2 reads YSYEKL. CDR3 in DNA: TGCGCCAGCAGCCGCGGCTCCAGGACTAGTGAGCAGTTCTTC. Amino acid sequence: CASSRGSRTSEQFF.

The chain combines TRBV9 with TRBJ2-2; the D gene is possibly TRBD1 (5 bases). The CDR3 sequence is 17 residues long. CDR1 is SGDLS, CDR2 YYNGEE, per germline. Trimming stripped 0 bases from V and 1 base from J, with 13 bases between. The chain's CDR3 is CASSVATGAMNTGELFF. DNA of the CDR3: TGTGCCAGCAGCGTAGCTACAGGAGCGATGAACACCGGGGAGCTGTTTTTT.

CDR3 sequence reads: CASSPPGRGETQYF. The CDR3 coding sequence is TGTGCCAGTAGTCCCCCGGGGAGGGGAGAGACCCAGTACTTC. The chain uses TRBV19 and TRBJ2-5; 7 bases agree with TRBD2. The germline V gene has CDR1 LNHDA and CDR2 SQIVND (reference sequence). Germline trimming cut 5 bases from V and 4 bases from J; bases unmatched to any gene: 7. This CDR3 is 14 amino acids long.

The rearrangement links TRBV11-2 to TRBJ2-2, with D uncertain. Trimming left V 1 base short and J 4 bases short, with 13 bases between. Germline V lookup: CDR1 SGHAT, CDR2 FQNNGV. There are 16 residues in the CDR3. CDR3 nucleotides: TGTGCCAGCAGCTTAGTCTTTCGAGGTGGCACCGGGGAGCTGTTTTTT. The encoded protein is CASSLVFRGGTGELFF.

CDR3 in DNA: TGTGCCAGCCGACAGGGTGGTTCGAGCACTGAAGCTTTCTTT. It specifies CASRQGGSSTEAFF. The rearrangement uses TRBV19 and TRBJ1-1; 7 bases agree with TRBD1. Looked up from germline, CDR1 is LNHDA and CDR2 is SQIVND (reference sequence). Trimming at V came to 9 bases and at J to 4 bases, leaving 11 bases not matched to a gene. CDR3 length: 14 residues.

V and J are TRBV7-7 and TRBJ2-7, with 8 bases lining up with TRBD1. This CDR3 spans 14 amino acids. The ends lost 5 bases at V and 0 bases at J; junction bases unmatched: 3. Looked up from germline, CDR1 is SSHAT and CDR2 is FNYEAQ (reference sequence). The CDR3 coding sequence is TGTGCCAGCAGCATCGGACAGGGCTCCTACGAGCAGTACTTC. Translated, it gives CASSIGQGSYEQYF. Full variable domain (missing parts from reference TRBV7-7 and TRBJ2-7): GAGVSQSPRYKVTKRGQDVTLRCDPISSHATLYWYQQALGQGPEFLTYFNYEAQPDKSGLPSDRFSAERPEGSISTLTIQRTEQRDSAMYRCASSIGQGSYEQYFGPGTRLTVT.

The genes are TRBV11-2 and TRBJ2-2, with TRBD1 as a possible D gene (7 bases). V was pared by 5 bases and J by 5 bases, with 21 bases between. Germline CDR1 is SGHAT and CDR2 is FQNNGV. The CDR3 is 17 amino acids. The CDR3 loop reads CASSVIRRGRRTGELFF. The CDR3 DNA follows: TGTGCCAGCAGCGTCATTAGGAGGGGGCGGCGTACCGGGGAGCTGTTTTTT.

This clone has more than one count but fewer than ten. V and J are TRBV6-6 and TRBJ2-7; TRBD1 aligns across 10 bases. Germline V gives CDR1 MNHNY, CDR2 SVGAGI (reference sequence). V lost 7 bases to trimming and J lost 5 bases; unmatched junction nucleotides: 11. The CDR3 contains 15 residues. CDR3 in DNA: TGTGCCAGCACCCTTGCCGGGACAGGGGCTAACGAGCAGTACTTC. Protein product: CASTLAGTGANEQYF.

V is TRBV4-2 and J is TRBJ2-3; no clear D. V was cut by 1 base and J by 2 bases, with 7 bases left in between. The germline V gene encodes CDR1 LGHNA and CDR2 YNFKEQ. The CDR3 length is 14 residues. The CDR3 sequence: CASSQALNTDTQYF. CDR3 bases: TGTGCCAGCAGCCAAGCTCTAAACACAGATACGCAGTATTTT.

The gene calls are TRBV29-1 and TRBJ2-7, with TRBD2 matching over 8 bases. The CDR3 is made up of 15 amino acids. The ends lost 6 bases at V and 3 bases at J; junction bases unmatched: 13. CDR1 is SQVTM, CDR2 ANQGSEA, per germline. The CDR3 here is CSVARTSFNLYEQYF. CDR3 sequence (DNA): TGCAGCGTGGCAAGGACTAGCTTCAACCTCTACGAGCAGTACTTC.

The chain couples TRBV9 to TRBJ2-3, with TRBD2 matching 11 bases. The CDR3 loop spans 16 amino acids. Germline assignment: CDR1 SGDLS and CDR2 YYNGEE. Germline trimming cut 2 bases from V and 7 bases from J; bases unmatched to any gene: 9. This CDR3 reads CASSVTLAGGQNTQYF. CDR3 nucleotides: TGTGCCAGCAGCGTGACTCTAGCGGGGGGCCAAAATACGCAGTATTTT.

CDR3 sequence: CSVEQGSHEQYF. CDR3 in DNA: TGCAGCGTTGAACAGGGGTCCCACGAGCAGTACTTC. The chain couples TRBV29-1 to TRBJ2-7, with D possibly being TRBD1 (6 bases). Per germline, CDR1 SQVTM and CDR2 ANQGSEA. The CDR3 contains 12 residues. Trimming took 2 bases from V and 5 from J, leaving 10 bases between them.

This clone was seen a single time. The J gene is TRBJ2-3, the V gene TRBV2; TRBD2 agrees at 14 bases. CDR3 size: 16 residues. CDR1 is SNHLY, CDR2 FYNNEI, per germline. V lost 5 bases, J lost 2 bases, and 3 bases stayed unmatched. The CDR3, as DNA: TGTGCCAGCAGTCGGACTAGCGGGGGGCTCACAGATACGCAGTATTTT. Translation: CASSRTSGGLTDTQYF.

CDR3 residues: CASSLDGTGNTEAFF. In nucleotides, the CDR3 is TGCGCCAGCAGCTTGGACGGAACGGGGAACACTGAAGCTTTCTTT. The V call is TRBV5-1, the J call TRBJ1-1, with D uncertain. The CDR3 totals 15 residues. V lost 0 bases and J lost 1, with 10 bases in between. CDR1 is SGHRS and CDR2 is YFSETQ in the germline V gene.

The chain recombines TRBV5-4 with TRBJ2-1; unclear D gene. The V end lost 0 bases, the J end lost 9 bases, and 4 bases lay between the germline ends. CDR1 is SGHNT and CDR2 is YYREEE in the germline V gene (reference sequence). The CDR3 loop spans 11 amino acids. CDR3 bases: TGTGCCAGCAGCTTGGGGAGTGAGCAGTTCTTC. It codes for CASSLGSEQFF.

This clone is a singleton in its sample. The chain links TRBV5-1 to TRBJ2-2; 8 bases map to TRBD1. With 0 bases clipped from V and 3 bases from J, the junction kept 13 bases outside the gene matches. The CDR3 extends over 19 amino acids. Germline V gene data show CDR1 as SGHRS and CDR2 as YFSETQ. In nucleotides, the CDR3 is TGCGCCAGCAGCTTGGCCCGGGACAGGCGGCGATCCCACACCGGGGAGCTGTTTTTT. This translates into CASSLARDRRRSHTGELFF.

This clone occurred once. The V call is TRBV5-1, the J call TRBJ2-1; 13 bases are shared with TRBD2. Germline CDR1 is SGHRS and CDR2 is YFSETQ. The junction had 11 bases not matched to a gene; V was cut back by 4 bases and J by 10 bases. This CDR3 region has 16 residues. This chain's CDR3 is CASSPELAGGPREQFF. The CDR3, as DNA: TGCGCCAGCAGCCCCGAACTAGCGGGAGGGCCGAGAGAGCAGTTCTTC. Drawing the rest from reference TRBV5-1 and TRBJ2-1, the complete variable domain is KAGVTQTPRYLIKTRGQQVTLSCSPISGHRSVSWYQQTPGQGLQFLFEYFSETQRNKGNFPGRFSGRQFSNSRSEMNVSTLELGDSALYLCASSPELAGGPREQFFGPGTRLTVL.

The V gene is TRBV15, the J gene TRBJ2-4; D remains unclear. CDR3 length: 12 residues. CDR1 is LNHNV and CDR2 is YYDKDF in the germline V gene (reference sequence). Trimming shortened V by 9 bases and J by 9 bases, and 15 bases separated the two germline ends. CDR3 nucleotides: TGTGCCACAGGGTCCTACGCAGGCATTCAGTACTTC. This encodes CATGSYAGIQYF.

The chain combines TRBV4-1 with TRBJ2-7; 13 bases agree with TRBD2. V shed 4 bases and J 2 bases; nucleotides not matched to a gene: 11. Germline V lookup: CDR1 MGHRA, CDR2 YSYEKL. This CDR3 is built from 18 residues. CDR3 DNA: TGCGCCAGCAGCCTCCGGACTAGCGGGGGAAACCTTCCCTACGAGCAGTACTTC. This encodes CASSLRTSGGNLPYEQYF.

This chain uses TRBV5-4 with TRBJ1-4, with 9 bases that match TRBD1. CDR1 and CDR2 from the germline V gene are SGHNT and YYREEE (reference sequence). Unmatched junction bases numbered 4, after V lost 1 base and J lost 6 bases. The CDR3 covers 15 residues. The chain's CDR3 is CASSLLGQGDEKLFF. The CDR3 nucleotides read TGTGCCAGCAGCTTGTTGGGACAGGGAGATGAAAAACTGTTTTTT. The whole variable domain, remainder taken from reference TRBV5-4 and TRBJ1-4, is ETGVTQSPTHLIKTRGQQVTLRCSSQSGHNTVSWYQQALGQGPQFIFQYYREEENGRGNFPPRFSGLQFPNYSSELNVNALELDDSALYLCASSLLGQGDEKLFFGSGTQLSVL.

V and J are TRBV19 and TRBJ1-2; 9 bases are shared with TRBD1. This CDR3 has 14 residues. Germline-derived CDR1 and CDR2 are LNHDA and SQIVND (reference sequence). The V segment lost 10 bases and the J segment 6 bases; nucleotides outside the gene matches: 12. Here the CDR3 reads CATGTGPMLDGYTF. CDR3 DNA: TGTGCCACCGGGACAGGGCCTATGTTGGATGGCTACACCTTC.

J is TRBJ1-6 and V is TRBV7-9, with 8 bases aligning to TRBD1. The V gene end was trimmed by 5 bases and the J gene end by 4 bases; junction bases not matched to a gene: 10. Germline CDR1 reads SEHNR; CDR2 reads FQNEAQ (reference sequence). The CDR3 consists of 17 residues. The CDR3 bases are TGTGCCAGCAGCGGACAGGGTCTGGGAGTTTATAATTCACCCCTCCACTTT. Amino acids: CASSGQGLGVYNSPLHF.

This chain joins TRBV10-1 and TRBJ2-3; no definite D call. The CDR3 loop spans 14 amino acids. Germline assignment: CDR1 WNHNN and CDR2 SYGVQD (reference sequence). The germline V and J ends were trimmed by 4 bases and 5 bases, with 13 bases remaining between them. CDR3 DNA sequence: TGCGCCAGCAGTGTAAACTCTGCCGTAGATACGCAGTATTTT. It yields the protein CASSVNSAVDTQYF.

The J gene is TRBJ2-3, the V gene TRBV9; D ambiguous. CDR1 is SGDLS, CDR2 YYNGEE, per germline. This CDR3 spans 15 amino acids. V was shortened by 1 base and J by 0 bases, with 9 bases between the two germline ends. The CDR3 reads CASSVTGSSTDTQYF. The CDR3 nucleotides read TGTGCCAGCAGCGTAACGGGTTCTAGCACAGATACGCAGTATTTT. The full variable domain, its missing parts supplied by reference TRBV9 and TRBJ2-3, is DSGVTQTPKHLITATGQRVTLRCSPRSGDLSVYWYQQSLDQGLQFLIQYYNGEERAKGNILERFSAQQFPDLHSELNLSSLELGDSALYFCASSVTGSSTDTQYFGPGTRLTVL.